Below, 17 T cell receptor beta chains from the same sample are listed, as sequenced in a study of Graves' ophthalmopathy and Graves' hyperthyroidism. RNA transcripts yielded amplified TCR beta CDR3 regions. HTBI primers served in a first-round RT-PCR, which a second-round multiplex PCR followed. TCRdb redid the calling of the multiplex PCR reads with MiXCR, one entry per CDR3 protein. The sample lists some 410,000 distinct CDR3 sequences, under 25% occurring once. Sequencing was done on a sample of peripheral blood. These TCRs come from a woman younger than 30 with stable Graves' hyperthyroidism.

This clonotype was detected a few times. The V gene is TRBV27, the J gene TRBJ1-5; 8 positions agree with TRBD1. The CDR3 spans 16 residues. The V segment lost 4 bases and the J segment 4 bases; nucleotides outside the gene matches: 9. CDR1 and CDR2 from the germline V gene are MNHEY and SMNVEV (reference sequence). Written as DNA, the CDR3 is TGTGCCAGCAGTTCACCACGGACAGGGCGAAATCAGCCCCAGCATTTT. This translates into CASSSPRTGRNQPQHF.

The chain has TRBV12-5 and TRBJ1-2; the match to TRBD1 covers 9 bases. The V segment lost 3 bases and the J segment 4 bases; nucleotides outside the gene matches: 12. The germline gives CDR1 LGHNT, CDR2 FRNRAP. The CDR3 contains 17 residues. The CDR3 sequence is CASGFIPNPGQGYGYTF. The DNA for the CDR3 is TGTGCTAGTGGTTTTATTCCCAATCCGGGACAGGGCTATGGCTACACCTTC.

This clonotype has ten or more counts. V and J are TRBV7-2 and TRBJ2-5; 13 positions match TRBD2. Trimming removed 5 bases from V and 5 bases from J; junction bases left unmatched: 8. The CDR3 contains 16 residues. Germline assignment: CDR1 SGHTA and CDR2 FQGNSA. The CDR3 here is CASSPWTSGSGETQYF. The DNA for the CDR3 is TGTGCCAGCAGCCCATGGACTAGCGGGAGTGGCGAGACCCAGTACTTC.

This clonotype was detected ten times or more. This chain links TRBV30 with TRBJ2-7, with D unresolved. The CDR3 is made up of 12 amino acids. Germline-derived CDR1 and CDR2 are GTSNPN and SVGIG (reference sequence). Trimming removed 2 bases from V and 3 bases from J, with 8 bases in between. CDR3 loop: CAWSRQVYEQYF. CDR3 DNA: TGTGCCTGGAGTCGACAAGTCTACGAGCAGTACTTC.

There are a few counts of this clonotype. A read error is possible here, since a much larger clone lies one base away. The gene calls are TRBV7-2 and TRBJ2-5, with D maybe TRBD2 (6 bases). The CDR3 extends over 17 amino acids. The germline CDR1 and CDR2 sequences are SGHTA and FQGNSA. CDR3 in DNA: TGTGCCAGCAGCATAGCTCGGACCCCTATTGAACGGGAGACCCTGTACTTC. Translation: CASSIARTPIERETLYF.

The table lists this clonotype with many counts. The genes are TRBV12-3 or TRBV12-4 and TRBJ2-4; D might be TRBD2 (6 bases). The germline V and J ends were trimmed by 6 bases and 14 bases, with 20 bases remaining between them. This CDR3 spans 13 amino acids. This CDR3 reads CASSPINGGTEYF. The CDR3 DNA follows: TGTGCCAGCAGCCCCATCAACGGGGGTACGGAGTACTTC.

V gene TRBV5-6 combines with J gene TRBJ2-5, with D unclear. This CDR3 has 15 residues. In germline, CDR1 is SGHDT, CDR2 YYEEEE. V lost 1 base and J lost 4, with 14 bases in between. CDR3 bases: TGTGCCAGCAGCTTGATTGGGTTGTTTGGAGAGACCCAGTACTTC. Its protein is CASSLIGLFGETQYF.

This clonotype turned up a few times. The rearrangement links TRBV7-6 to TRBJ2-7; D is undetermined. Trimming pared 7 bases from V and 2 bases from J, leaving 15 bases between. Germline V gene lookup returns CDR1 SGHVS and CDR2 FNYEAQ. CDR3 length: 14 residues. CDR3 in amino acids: CASTPSPGAYEQYF. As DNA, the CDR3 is TGTGCCAGCACCCCTTCTCCGGGCGCCTACGAGCAGTACTTC.

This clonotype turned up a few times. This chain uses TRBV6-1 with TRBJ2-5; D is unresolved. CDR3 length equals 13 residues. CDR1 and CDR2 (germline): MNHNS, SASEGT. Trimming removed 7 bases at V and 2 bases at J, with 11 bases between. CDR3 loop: CASKSDNQETQYF. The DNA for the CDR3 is TGTGCCAGCAAGTCAGACAATCAAGAGACCCAGTACTTC.

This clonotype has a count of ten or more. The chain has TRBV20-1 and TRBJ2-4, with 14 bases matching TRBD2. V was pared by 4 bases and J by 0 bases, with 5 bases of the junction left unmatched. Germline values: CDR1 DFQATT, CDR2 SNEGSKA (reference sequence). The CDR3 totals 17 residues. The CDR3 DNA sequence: TGCAGTGCTACTGGACTAGCGGGAGGACTAGCCAAAAACATTCAGTACTTC. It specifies CSATGLAGGLAKNIQYF.

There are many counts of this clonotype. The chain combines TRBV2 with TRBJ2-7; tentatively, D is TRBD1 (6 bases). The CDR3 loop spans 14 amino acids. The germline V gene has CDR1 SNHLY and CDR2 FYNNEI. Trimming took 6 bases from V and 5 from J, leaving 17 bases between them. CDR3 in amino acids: CASSPGTNTHEQYF. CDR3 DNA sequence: TGTGCCAGCAGCCCCGGGACAAATACCCACGAGCAGTACTTC.

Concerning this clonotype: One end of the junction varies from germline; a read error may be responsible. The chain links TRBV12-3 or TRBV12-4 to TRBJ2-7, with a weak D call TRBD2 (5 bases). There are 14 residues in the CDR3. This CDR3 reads CASTTGMSSYEQYF. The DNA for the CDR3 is TGTGCCAGCACCACGGGGATGAGCTCCTACGAACAGTACTTC.

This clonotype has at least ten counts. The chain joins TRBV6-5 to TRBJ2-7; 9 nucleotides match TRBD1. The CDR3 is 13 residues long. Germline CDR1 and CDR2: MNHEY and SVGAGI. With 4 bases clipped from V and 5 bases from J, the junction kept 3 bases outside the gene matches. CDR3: CASSWDRDDEQYF. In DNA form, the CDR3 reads TGTGCCAGCAGTTGGGACAGGGATGACGAGCAGTACTTC.

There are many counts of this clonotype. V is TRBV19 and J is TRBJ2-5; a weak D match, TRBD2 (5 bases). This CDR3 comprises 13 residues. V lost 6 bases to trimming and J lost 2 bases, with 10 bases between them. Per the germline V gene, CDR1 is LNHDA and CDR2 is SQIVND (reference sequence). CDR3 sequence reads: CASRITGQETQYF. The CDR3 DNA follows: TGTGCCAGTAGGATTACGGGGCAAGAGACCCAGTACTTC.

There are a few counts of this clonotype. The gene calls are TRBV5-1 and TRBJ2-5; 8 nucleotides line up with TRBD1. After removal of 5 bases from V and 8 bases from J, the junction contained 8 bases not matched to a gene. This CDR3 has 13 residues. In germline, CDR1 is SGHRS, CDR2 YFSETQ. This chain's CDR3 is CASRTGQAGTQYF. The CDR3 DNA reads TGCGCCAGCAGAACGGGACAGGCGGGAACCCAGTACTTC.

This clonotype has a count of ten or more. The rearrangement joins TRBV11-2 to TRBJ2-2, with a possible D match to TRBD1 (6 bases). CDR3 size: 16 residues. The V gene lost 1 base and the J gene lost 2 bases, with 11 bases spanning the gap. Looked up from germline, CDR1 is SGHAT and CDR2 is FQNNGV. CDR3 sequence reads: CASSLVTGSNTGELFF. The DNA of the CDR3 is TGTGCCAGCAGCTTAGTTACAGGGAGCAACACCGGGGAGCTGTTTTTT.

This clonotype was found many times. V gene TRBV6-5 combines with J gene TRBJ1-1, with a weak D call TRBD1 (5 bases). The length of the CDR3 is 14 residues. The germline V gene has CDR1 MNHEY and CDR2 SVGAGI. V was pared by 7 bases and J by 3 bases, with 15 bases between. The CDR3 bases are TGTGCCAGCATTTCAGACAAAGGGGACACTGAAGCTTTCTTT. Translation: CASISDKGDTEAFF.